This TCR beta chain derives from a study of graft-versus-host responses after intestinal transplantation (TCRdb year 2021). Background on the whole study: The transplants that recipients received were multivisceral, liver-intestinal, or isolated intestinal. Of the 20 to 25 intestinal transplant recipients enrolled in the cohort, one of whom was a retransplant, a few patients without pretransplant specimens were excluded. After intestinal transplantation, graft-versus-host and host-versus-graft alloreactive T cell clones in the graft, circulation and bone marrow were tracked using bulk TCR-beta CDR3 sequencing. Alloreactive clones were identified by sequencing pre-transplant mixed lymphocyte reaction products and comparing them with unstimulated pre-transplant donor and recipient T cells. Donor T cell macrochimerism was defined as a peak of at least 4% donor T cells among recipient peripheral blood mononuclear cells. Anti-thymocyte globulin induction was given to all recipients, followed by maintenance tacrolimus and steroids for approximately 3 years. Samples from a few later patients were sequenced in-house on an Illumina MiSeq with MiXCR processing rather than by the commercial service. Overall study outcomes, separate from this receptor: Early after transplant, declines in HvG clones were associated with peak levels of circulating GvH clones. GvH clones turned up in recipient bone marrow, with some appearing earlier in ileal mucosa or blood, a pattern consistent with an intestinal mucosal origin. In patients with donor T cell macrochimerism, the allografts had high GvH to HvG T cell clonal ratios. The relatively low number and heterogeneity of intestinal transplant patients limited the conclusions.

This clone showed up just once. Its recognized antigen is unknown. Base quality data are lacking; no much larger clone is found one base away. V is reduced by 7 bases and J by 6 bases, leaving a spacing of 15 bases between them. CDR3 length: 13 amino acids, cysteine to phenylalanine. Here the CDR3 DNA is all that survives: 39 bases in frame from base 1. For CDR1 and CDR2, the germline V gene lists WSHSY and SAAADI. The time point label for this specimen denotes: cells obtained before transplantation from donor or recipient. CD3+CD4+ and CD3+CD8+ populations were FACS-sorted from unstimulated pre-transplant donor and recipient cells taken from spleen or lymph nodes. Library prep was done by the immunoSEQ multiplex PCR assay. In most patients, genomic DNA was isolated using the Qiagen DNeasy Blood and Tissue Kit and sent frozen to Adaptive Biotechnologies for TCR sequencing. For most patients, genomic DNA was subjected to high-throughput TCR-beta CDR3 sequencing by Adaptive Biotechnologies. Under the source paper's analysis protocol: TCR sequencing data were retrieved from Adaptive's ImmunoSEQ software for around 18 patients, whereas a few other patients were processed with MiXCR and VDJtools. To correct CD4 versus CD8 sorting errors, any sequence found in both subsets at a frequency ratio below 5:1 was removed. Because the origin of CDR3 nucleotide sequences shared between donor and recipient could not be assigned, those sequences were removed. At least 2-fold expansion over unstimulated cells and a minimum CFSE-low frequency of 0.002% (template counts) or 0.001% (read counts) were required for clones to be classified as alloreactive. Clones detected in sequenced pre-transplant spleen, lymph node, or MLR CFSE-low populations of the donor or recipient were defined as mappable. The cumulative frequency of alloreactive clones was calculated as a percentage of all sequences, weighted by copy number. Not all clones reach the TCRdb copy of this immuneACCESS table, which keeps in-frame sequences only. Checked studies attribute under half of the gap to unresolved V genes and leave the rest unexplained. The V and J calls and clone size were taken over from that table, and D and trimming were inferred from the DNA. This sample has some 130,000 clones in its table, and roughly 95% of those were observed once. Around 3% of the sample belongs to the ten largest clones.

Sequencing was performed on unstimulated CD8+ T cells sorted from spleen or lymph node cells, taken before intestinal transplant. The rearrangement combines TRBV10-2 with TRBJ1-2, with no D gene named confidently. The TCR sequence derives from a human donor who received an intestinal transplant. The sequenced DNA: TGCGCCAGCACCACGGGAGGAGGAGATGGCTACACCTTC. This encodes CASTTGGGDGYTF.